This T cell receptor beta chain was identified during a study of cytomegalovirus exposure and HLA in healthy donors. The study, taken as a whole, reports: Later analysis reportedly placed an Asian-associated ancestry cluster below the approximately 680-donor mean in N-insertions. Among TCR beta chains of equal frequency, HLA-associated ones were more clonally expanded in a later analysis. Reports indicate that TCR beta sequences accurately predicted the HLA-A and HLA-B alleles of most subjects.

PCR primers comprised 60 Vbeta and 13 Jbeta primers. Sequencing was performed with immunoSEQ multiplex PCR; in TCRdb, only in-frame clones are kept and a portion is missing. The sample shows under 150,000 clones, 70% to 85% of them seen only once. In the case of this clone: Its specificity is unknown.

V lost 6 bases and J lost 0, with 9 bases in between. The CDR3 is 14 amino acids. CDR1 is LGHNT and CDR2 is FRNRAP in the germline V gene. Source material: PBMCs. The chain recombines TRBV12-5 with TRBJ2-1; possible D gene TRBD2, 5 bases. This TCR came from a male donor in good health and CMV-seronegative. The CDR3 nucleotides read TGTGCTAGTGGGGTGGGGAGCTCCTACAATGAGCAGTTCTTC. It is translated as CASGVGSSYNEQFF.